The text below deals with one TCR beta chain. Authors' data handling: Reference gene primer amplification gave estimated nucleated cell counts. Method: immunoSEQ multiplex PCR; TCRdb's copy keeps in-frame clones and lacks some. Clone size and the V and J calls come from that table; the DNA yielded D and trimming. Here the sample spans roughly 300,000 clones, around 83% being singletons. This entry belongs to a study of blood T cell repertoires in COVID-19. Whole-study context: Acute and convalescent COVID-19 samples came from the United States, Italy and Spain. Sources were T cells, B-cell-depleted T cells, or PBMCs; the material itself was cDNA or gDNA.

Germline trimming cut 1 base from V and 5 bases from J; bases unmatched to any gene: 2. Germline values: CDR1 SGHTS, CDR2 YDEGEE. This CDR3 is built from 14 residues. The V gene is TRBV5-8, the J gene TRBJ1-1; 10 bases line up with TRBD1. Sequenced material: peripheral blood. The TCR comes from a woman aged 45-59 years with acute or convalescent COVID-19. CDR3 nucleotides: TGTGCCAGCAGCTTGAGGGGACAGGGGACTGAAGCTTTCTTT. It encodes CASSLRGQGTEAFF.